A selection of T cell receptor beta chains follows, all from one sample in a study of cytomegalovirus exposure and HLA in healthy donors. Using immunoSEQ multiplex PCR, the repertoire was profiled, and TCRdb retains in-frame clones only, with some absent. The sample yields roughly 150,000 clones, roughly 80% seen once. The sample was PBMCs. The receptors shown here come from a middle-aged man in good health and CMV-seropositive. The CDR3 runs from the conserved cysteine through the conserved F or W. A D gene is named only where the DNA matches it firmly. Clone size, where shown, is once, few, many, or a class for clones that have expanded.

J gene	D gene	clone size	V gene	CDR3 protein	CDR3 DNA
TRBJ2-7	NA	NA	TRBV7-9	CASSSSYSGHLYEQYF	TGTGCCAGCAGCTCATCTTACTCGGGACATCTCTACGAGCAGTACTTC
TRBJ2-3	NA	few	TRBV4-1	CASSQVPGDTDTQYF	TGCGCCAGCAGCCAAGTACCCGGGGACACAGATACGCAGTATTTT
TRBJ1-1	TRBD1	NA	TRBV5-5	CASSPRWGTGRTEAFF	TGTGCCAGCAGCCCCCGTTGGGGGACAGGGAGGACTGAAGCTTTCTTT
TRBJ2-2	TRBD1	NA	TRBV18	CASSPIPGGTGELFF	TGTGCCAGCTCACCAATCCCAGGGGGCACCGGGGAGCTGTTTTTT
TRBJ1-6	NA	few	TRBV4-2	CASSQAGAPLHF	TGTGCCAGCAGCCAAGCCGGGGCACCCCTCCACTTT
TRBJ2-1	NA	once	TRBV5-1	CASSLDTGSYNEQFF	TGCGCCAGCAGCTTAGACACTGGCTCCTACAATGAGCAGTTCTTC
TRBJ2-2	NA	NA	TRBV19	CASSPQANTGELFF	TGTGCCAGTAGTCCACAGGCGAACACCGGGGAGCTGTTTTTT
TRBJ2-5	TRBD1	NA	TRBV6-1	CASSDQGARETQYF	TGTGCCAGCTCCGACCAGGGGGCAAGGGAGACCCAGTACTTC
TRBJ2-7	NA	NA	TRBV15	CATSIDSRAHEQYF	TGTGCCACCAGCATTGACAGTCGGGCCCACGAGCAGTACTTC
TRBJ2-1	TRBD2	NA	TRBV2	CASSTGLAGDEQFF	TGTGCCAGCTCTACGGGACTAGCGGGAGATGAGCAGTTCTTC
TRBJ1-3	TRBD1	NA	TRBV5-4	CASTPGTGDGNTIYF	TGTGCCAGCACTCCTGGGACAGGGGACGGAAACACCATATATTTT
TRBJ2-2	NA	NA	TRBV2	CASIPNTGELFF	TGTGCCAGCATCCCTAACACCGGGGAGCTGTTTTTT
TRBJ2-7	TRBD2	NA	TRBV14	CASSQGGRVLDEQYF	TGTGCCAGCAGCCAAGGTGGGAGGGTGTTGGACGAGCAGTACTTC
TRBJ2-1	TRBD2	NA	TRBV28	CASRGFETSGSQWSYNEQFF	TGTGCCAGCCGGGGCTTCGAGACTAGCGGGAGTCAGTGGTCCTACAATGAGCAGTTCTTC
TRBJ2-1	NA	NA	TRBV7-9	CASSPLQANEQFF	TGTGCCAGCAGCCCCCTACAGGCAAATGAGCAGTTCTTC
TRBJ1-4	NA	NA	TRBV2	CASSEVGVEKLFF	TGTGCCAGCAGTGAAGTCGGAGTTGAAAAACTGTTTTTT
TRBJ2-5	TRBD1	NA	TRBV7-9	CASSYLTGGETQYF	TGTGCCAGCAGCTATCTTACAGGGGGAGAGACCCAGTACTTC
TRBJ2-3	NA	NA	TRBV29-1	CSVAAATDTQYF	TGCAGCGTTGCCGCGGCCACAGATACGCAGTATTTT
TRBJ2-3	NA	NA	TRBV2	CASRRGATDTQYF	TGTGCCAGCAGACGCGGGGCCACAGATACGCAGTATTTT
TRBJ2-1	TRBD2	NA	TRBV6-6	CASTSRTSGYNEQFF	TGTGCCAGCACCAGCCGGACTAGCGGGTACAATGAGCAGTTCTTC
TRBJ1-1	TRBD1	once	TRBV28	CASSFLQGIHTEAFF	TGTGCCAGCAGTTTTCTACAGGGGATCCACACTGAAGCTTTCTTT
TRBJ2-1	TRBD1	NA	TRBV27	CASSPTGFSMIGQFF	TGTGCCAGCAGTCCGACAGGGTTCTCAATGATTGGGCAGTTCTTC
TRBJ2-7	NA	NA	TRBV4-2	CASSQDPGTLYEQYF	TGTGCCAGCAGCCAAGATCCCGGGACACTATACGAGCAGTACTTC
TRBJ2-7	TRBD1	few	TRBV6-1	CASSPGQGSEYF	TGTGCCAGTTCTCCGGGACAGGGGAGCGAGTACTTC
TRBJ2-7	NA	NA	TRBV27	CASSLAWRDEQYF	TGTGCCAGCAGTTTAGCCTGGAGGGACGAGCAGTACTTC
TRBJ1-2	NA	NA	TRBV6-5	CASLGRTNYGYTF	TGTGCCAGCTTAGGCAGGACTAACTATGGCTACACCTTC
TRBJ2-3	NA	NA	TRBV6-6	CASSSDSDTQYF	TGTGCCTCAAGTAGTGACTCAGATACGCAGTATTTT
TRBJ1-5	NA	once	TRBV4-3	CASSLTPAGAEPQHF	TGCGCCAGCAGCCTCACACCCGCGGGGGCAGAGCCCCAGCATTTT
TRBJ2-2	TRBD2	NA	TRBV18	CASSPKLTSGRGGELFF	TGTGCCAGCTCACCTAAGCTCACTAGCGGGAGAGGCGGGGAGCTGTTTTTT
TRBJ2-7	NA	NA	TRBV10-3	CAISDPPGDEQYF	TGTGCCATCAGTGATCCCCCAGGGGACGAGCAGTACTTC
TRBJ1-2	NA	NA	TRBV20-1	CSARPQGGYTF	TGCAGTGCTAGACCCCAGGGCGGCTACACCTTC
TRBJ1-1	NA	NA	TRBV6-5	CASSFGGGTEAFF	TGTGCCAGCAGTTTTGGGGGCGGCACTGAAGCTTTCTTT
TRBJ2-7	TRBD2	NA	TRBV7-2	CASSLFSGGDYEQYF	TGTGCCAGCAGCTTATTTTCGGGAGGGGACTACGAGCAGTACTTC
TRBJ2-1	TRBD2	NA	TRBV4-2	CASSPFGTSDNEQFF	TGTGCCAGCAGCCCTTTCGGGACTAGCGACAATGAGCAGTTCTTC
TRBJ1-2	TRBD1	NA	TRBV2	CASSETGGFGYTF	TGTGCCAGCAGTGAGACAGGGGGCTTTGGCTACACCTTC
TRBJ2-7	TRBD1	NA	TRBV6-7	CASSYSIPGTGGQKSYEQYF	TGTGCCAGCAGTTACTCAATTCCCGGGACAGGGGGCCAAAAATCCTACGAGCAGTACTTC
TRBJ1-3	NA	NA	TRBV7-6	CASSLGGVGGNTIYF	TGTGCCAGCAGCTTGGGCGGGGTTGGTGGAAACACCATATATTTT
TRBJ2-3	TRBD2	NA	TRBV18	CASSPQRSSGTSTDTQYF	TGTGCCAGCTCACCTCAACGCTCTAGCGGCACTAGCACAGATACGCAGTATTTT
TRBJ1-2	NA	NA	TRBV29-1	CSGATGHGYTF	TGCAGCGGGGCCACAGGGCACGGCTACACCTTC
TRBJ2-7	NA	NA	TRBV18	CASSPRTDTYEQYF	TGTGCCAGCTCACCACGGACAGATACCTACGAGCAGTACTTC
TRBJ2-7	TRBD2	once	TRBV5-4	CASSPSRGSGTPYEQYF	TGTGCCAGCAGCCCCTCACGGGGGAGCGGGACCCCCTACGAGCAGTACTTC
TRBJ2-7	NA	NA	TRBV18	CASSPDEGEQYF	TGTGCCAGCTCACCAGACGAGGGCGAGCAGTACTTC
TRBJ1-2	TRBD1	once	TRBV9	CASSRDRVGYTF	TGTGCCAGCAGCCGGGACAGGGTTGGCTACACCTTC
TRBJ2-3	TRBD2	NA	TRBV5-1	CASSLSPGLGTDTQYF	TGCGCCAGCAGCTTGTCTCCGGGACTAGGCACAGATACGCAGTATTTT
TRBJ1-1	NA	NA	TRBV28	CASSQPRGTNTEAFF	TGTGCCAGCAGTCAACCCAGGGGAACGAACACTGAAGCTTTCTTT
TRBJ2-1	TRBD2	NA	TRBV7-3	CASSLSGTNNEQFF	TGTGCCAGCAGCTTATCCGGGACTAACAATGAGCAGTTCTTC
TRBJ2-7	TRBD1	NA	TRBV5-1	CASSLGGQGAYEQYF	TGCGCCAGCAGCTTGGGAGGACAGGGGGCCTACGAGCAGTACTTC
TRBJ2-1	TRBD2	NA	TRBV5-4	CAQSGSSYNEQFF	TGTGCCCAGAGCGGGAGCTCCTACAATGAGCAGTTCTTC
TRBJ2-7	TRBD2	once	TRBV7-2	CASSPTSGSYHEQYF	TGTGCCAGCAGCCCAACTAGCGGGAGTTATCACGAGCAGTACTTC
TRBJ2-5	NA	few	TRBV5-1	CASSLVGSETQYF	TGCGCCAGCAGCTTGGTCGGTTCTGAGACCCAGTACTTC